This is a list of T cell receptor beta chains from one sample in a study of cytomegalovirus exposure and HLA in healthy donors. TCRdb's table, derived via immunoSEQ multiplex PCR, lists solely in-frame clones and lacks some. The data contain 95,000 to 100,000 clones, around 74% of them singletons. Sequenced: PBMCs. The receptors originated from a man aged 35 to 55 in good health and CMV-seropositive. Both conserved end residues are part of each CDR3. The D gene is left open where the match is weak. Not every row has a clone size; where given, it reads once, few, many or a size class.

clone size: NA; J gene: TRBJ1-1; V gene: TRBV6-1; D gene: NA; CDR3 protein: CASSGSVNTEAFF; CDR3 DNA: TGTGCCAGCTCCGGCAGCGTAAACACTGAAGCTTTCTTT
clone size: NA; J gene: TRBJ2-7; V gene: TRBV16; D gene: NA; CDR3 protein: CASSQLGEGYEQYF; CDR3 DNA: TGTGCCAGCAGCCAATTAGGCGAGGGCTACGAGCAGTACTTC
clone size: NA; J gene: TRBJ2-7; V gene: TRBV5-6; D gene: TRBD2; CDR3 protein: CASSLLSGEHRYEQYF; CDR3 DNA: TGTGCCAGCAGCTTGCTTAGCGGGGAACACAGGTACGAGCAGTACTTC
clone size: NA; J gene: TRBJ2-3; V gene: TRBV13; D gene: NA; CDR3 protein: CASSLDIDTQYF; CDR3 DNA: TGTGCCAGCAGCTTAGATATAGATACGCAGTATTTT
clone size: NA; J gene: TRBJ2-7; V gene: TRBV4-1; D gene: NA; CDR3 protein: CASSKGGGEQYF; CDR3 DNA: TGCGCCAGCAGCAAAGGGGGGGGTGAGCAGTACTTC
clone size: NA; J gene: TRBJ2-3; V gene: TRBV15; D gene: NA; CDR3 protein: CATSREDITSTDTQYF; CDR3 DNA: TGTGCCACCAGCAGAGAGGACATCACTAGCACAGATACGCAGTATTTT
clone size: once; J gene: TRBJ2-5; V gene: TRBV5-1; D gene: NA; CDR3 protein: CASKGVQLKEQYF; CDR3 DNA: TGCGCCAGCAAGGGGGTTCAGCTCAAAGAGCAGTACTTC
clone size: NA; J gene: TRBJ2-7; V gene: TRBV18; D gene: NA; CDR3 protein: CASSPVQGIHEQYF; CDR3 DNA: TGTGCCAGCTCACCGGTACAGGGAATCCACGAGCAGTACTTC
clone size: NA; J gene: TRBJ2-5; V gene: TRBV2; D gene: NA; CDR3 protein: CASSPGGQETQYF; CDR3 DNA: TGTGCCAGCAGTCCAGGGGGGCAAGAGACCCAGTACTTC
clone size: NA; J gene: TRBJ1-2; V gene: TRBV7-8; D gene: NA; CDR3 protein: CASSLDQAATYGYTF; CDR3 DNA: TGTGCCAGCAGCTTAGATCAGGCAGCCACCTATGGCTACACCTTC
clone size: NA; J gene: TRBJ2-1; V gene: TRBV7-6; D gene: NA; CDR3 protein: CASSFVALAAYNEQFF; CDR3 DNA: TGTGCCAGCAGCTTCGTGGCACTAGCCGCCTACAATGAGCAGTTCTTC
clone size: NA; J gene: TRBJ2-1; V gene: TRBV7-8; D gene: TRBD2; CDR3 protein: CASSLGSSGNEQFF; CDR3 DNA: TGTGCCAGCAGCTTAGGGTCTAGCGGGAATGAGCAGTTCTTC
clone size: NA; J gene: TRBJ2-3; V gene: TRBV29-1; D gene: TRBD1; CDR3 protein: CSVASGQDTDTQYF; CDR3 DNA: TGCAGCGTCGCTTCGGGACAGGACACAGATACGCAGTATTTT
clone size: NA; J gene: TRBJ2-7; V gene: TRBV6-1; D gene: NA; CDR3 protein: CASTRTAYEQYF; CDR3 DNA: TGTGCCAGCACAAGGACAGCCTACGAGCAGTACTTC
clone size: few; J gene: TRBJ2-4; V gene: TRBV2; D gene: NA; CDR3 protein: CASSDEKNIQYF; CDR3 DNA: TGTGCCAGCAGTGACGAGAAAAACATTCAGTACTTC
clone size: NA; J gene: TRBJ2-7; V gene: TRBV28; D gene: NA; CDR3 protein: CASRTGQAYEQYF; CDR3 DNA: TGTGCCAGCAGAACCGGACAAGCCTACGAGCAGTACTTC
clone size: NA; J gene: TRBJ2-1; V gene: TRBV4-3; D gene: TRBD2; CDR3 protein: CASSQLAGGGYNEQFF; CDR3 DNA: TGCGCCAGCAGCCAACTAGCGGGAGGGGGCTACAATGAGCAGTTCTTC
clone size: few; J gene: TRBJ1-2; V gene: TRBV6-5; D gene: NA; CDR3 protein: CASSSQGGALGYTF; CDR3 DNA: TGTGCCAGCAGCTCTCAAGGGGGGGCTCTTGGCTACACCTTC
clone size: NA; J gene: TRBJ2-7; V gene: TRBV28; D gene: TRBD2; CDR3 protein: CASSWGGSYEQYF; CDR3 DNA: TGTGCCAGCAGTTGGGGGGGCTCCTACGAGCAGTACTTC
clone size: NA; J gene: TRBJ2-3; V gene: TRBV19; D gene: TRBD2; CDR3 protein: CASSFAGGTDTQYF; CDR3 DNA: TGTGCCAGCAGCTTTGCGGGAGGGACTGATACGCAGTATTTT
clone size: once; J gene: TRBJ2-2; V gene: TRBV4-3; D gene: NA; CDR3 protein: CASSQGTRANTGELFF; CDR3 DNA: TGCGCCAGCAGCCAAGGAACACGGGCGAACACCGGGGAGCTGTTTTTT
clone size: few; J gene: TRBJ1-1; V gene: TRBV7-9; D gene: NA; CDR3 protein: CSSSSAGGTEAFF; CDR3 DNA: TGTTCCAGCAGCTCCGCGGGGGGCACTGAAGCTTTCTTT
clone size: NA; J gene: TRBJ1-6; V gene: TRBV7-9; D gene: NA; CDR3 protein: CASSLQGSSYNSPLHF; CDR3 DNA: TGTGCCAGCAGCTTGCAGGGTAGCTCCTATAATTCACCCCTCCACTTT
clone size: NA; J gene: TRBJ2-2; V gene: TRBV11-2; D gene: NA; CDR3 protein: CASSSVAARELFF; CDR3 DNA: TGTGCCAGCAGCTCTGTCGCGGCTCGCGAGCTGTTTTTT
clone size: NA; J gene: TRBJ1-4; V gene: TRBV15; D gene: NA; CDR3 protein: CATSRPQGTNEKLFF; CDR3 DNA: TGTGCCACCAGCAGACCACAGGGTACTAATGAAAAACTGTTTTTT
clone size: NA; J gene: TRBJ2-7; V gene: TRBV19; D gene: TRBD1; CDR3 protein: CASSIGGQGSQYF; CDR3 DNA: TGTGCCAGTAGTATCGGGGGACAGGGCTCGCAGTACTTC
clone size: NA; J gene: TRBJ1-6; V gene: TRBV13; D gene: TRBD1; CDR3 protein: CASRPTGGGSPLHF; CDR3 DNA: TGTGCCAGCAGACCCACAGGGGGCGGTTCACCCCTCCACTTT
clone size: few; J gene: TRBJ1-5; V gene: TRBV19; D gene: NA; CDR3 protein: CASRGAVATYFGNQPQHF; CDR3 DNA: TGTGCCTCCCGGGGGGCGGTGGCCACCTATTTTGGCAATCAGCCCCAGCATTTT
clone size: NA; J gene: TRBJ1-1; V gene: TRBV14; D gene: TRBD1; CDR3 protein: CASSRFDRGDAFF; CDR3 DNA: TGTGCCAGCAGCCGGTTCGACAGGGGCGATGCTTTCTTT
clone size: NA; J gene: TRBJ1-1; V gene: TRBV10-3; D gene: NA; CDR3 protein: CAIRVQQMNTEAFF; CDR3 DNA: TGTGCCATCAGAGTACAGCAGATGAACACTGAAGCTTTCTTT
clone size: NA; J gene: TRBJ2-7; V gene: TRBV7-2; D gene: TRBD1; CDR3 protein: CASSARGQFSYEQYF; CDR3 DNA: TGTGCCAGCAGCGCCAGGGGGCAGTTTAGCTACGAGCAGTACTTC
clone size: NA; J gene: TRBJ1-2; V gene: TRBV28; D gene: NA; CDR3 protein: CASSLPSGANYGYTF; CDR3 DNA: TGTGCCAGCAGTTTACCTAGCGGGGCTAACTATGGCTACACCTTC
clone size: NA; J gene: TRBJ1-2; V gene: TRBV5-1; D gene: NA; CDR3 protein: CASSLGGGYGYTF; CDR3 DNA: TGCGCCAGCAGCTTGGGGGGGGGCTATGGCTACACCTTC
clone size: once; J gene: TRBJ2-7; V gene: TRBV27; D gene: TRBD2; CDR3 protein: CASSPGLAGGLYEQYF; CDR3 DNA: TGTGCCAGCAGTCCAGGACTAGCGGGAGGGCTTTACGAGCAGTACTTC
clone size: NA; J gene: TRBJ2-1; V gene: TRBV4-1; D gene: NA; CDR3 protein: CASSQGTTYNEQFF; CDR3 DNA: TGCGCCAGCAGCCAAGGAACTACCTACAATGAGCAGTTCTTC
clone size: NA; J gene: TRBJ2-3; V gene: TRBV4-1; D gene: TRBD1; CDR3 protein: CASSLTQGATDTQYF; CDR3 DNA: TGCGCCAGCAGCCTTACCCAGGGGGCCACAGATACGCAGTATTTT
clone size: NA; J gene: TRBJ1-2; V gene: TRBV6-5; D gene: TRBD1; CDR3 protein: CASSPGGNYGHTF; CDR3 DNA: TGTGCCAGCAGTCCAGGGGGCAACTATGGCCACACCTTC
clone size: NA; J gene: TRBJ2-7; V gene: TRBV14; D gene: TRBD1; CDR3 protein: CASRPTGGEYGQYF; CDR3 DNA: TGTGCCAGCAGACCGACAGGGGGCGAGTACGGGCAGTACTTC
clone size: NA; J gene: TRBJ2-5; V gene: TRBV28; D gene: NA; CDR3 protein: CASSFRGGGQETQYF; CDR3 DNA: TGTGCCAGCAGTTTTAGAGGTGGGGGGCAAGAGACCCAGTACTTC
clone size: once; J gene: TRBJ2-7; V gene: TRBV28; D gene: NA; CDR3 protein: CASSPLDRTPEQYF; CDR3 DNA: TGTGCCAGCAGCCCACTGGACAGAACCCCCGAGCAGTACTTC
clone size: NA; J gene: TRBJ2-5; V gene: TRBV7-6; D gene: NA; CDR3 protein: CACSLEAGRQETQYF; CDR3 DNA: TGTGCCTGCAGCTTAGAGGCAGGCAGGCAAGAGACCCAGTACTTC
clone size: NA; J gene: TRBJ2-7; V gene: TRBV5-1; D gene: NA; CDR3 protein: CASSLGKSYEQYF; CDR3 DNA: TGCGCCAGCAGCTTGGGTAAATCCTACGAGCAGTACTTC
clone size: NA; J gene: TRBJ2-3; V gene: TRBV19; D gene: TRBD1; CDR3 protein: CASSMGTGVTDTQYF; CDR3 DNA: TGTGCCAGTAGTATGGGCACAGGGGTGACAGATACGCAGTATTTT
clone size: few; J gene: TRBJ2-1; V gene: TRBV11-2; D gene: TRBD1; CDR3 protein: CASSPGQGEDNEQFF; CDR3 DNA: TGTGCCAGCAGCCCCGGACAGGGCGAGGACAATGAGCAGTTCTTC
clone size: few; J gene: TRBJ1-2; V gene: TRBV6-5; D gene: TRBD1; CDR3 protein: CASTVSRDSCGYTF; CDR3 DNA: TGTGCCAGCACCGTCAGCCGGGACAGCTGTGGCTACACCTTC
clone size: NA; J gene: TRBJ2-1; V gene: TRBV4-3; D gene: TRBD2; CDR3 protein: CASSQRLAGAGEQFF; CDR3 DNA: TGCGCCAGCAGCCAACGACTAGCGGGAGCGGGTGAGCAGTTCTTC
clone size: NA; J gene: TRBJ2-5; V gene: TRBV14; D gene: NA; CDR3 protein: CASSQAALGTQYF; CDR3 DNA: TGTGCCAGCAGCCAAGCCGCCCTCGGGACCCAGTACTTC
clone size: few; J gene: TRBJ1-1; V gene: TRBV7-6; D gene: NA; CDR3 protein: CASSPGSQPEAFF; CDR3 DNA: TGTGCCAGCAGCCCAGGCAGCCAGCCTGAAGCTTTCTTT
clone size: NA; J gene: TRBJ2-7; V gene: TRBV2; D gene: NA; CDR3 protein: CASRYRDSEQYF; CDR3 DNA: TGTGCCAGCAGGTACAGGGATAGCGAGCAGTACTTC